A single sample gave rise to the 17 T cell receptor beta chains below, sequenced in a study of blood T cells in healthy people across ages. Through a sample-barcoded 5' primer and a J-beta primer mix, a second PCR was run for roughly 6 to 12 cycles. TCRdb re-called the 5' RACE reads with MiXCR, one entry per CDR3 protein. Among about a million distinct CDR3 sequences listed, around 49% were seen once. Sequencing input: blood. Receptors originate from a man between 25 and 39 years old in good health.

The chain uses TRBV5-1 and TRBJ2-7; TRBD1 might be the D (5 bases). Germline values: CDR1 SGHRS, CDR2 YFSETQ. The CDR3 consists of 12 residues. The V end lost 4 bases, the J end lost 4 bases, and 9 bases lay between the germline ends. This CDR3 is CASSMDIYEQYF. The CDR3 region has the DNA TGCGCCAGCAGCATGGACATTTACGAGCAGTACTTC.

This clonotype was seen only a few times. CDR3 residues: CASSPQGVPRETQYF. Here the CDR3 DNA reads TGTGCCAGCAGCCCACAGGGAGTCCCACGAGAGACCCAGTACTTC. J is TRBJ2-5 and V is TRBV3-1; maybe TRBD1 (6 bases). CDR1 is LGHDT, CDR2 YNNKEL, per germline (reference sequence). The V gene lost 4 bases and the J gene lost 4 bases, with 16 bases spanning the gap. The CDR3 sequence is 15 residues long.

V gene TRBV5-5 combines with J gene TRBJ2-7; tentatively, D is TRBD1 (6 bases). The germline gives CDR1 SGHKS, CDR2 YYEKEE (reference sequence). This CDR3 comprises 15 residues. The ends were cut back, 4 bases at V and 0 bases at J, with 14 bases in the middle. The CDR3 here is CASSPVQGTSYEQYF. Written as DNA, the CDR3 is TGTGCCAGCAGCCCCGTACAGGGTACCTCCTACGAGCAGTACTTC.

The chain links TRBV6-1 to TRBJ2-7; D is undetermined. Germline CDR1 and CDR2: MNHNS and SASEGT. The CDR3 spans 15 residues. The germline V and J ends were trimmed by 2 bases and 4 bases, with 15 bases remaining between them. CDR3 DNA: TGTGCCAGCAGTGAACACCACAGCGTCAAATACGAGCAGTACTTC. Its protein product is CASSEHHSVKYEQYF.

This clonotype has just a few counts. The chain combines TRBV28 with TRBJ2-5, with D tentatively TRBD1 (6 bases). The J call is uncertain, as TRBJ2-7 better fits the DNA end. Germline values: CDR1 MDHEN, CDR2 SYDVKM. This CDR3 contains 14 residues. The CDR3 reads CASSSGAHSYEQYF. CDR3 nucleotides: TGTGCCAGCAGTTCAGGGGCCCATTCGTACGAGCAGTACTTC.

The chain employs TRBV7-3 and TRBJ2-3; a weak D match, TRBD2 (5 bases). Germline-derived CDR1 and CDR2 are SGHTA and FQGTGA. CDR3 size: 13 residues. With 5 bases removed from V and 6 bases from J, the gap between germline ends came to 12 bases. The DNA of the CDR3 is TGTGCCAGCAGCCTAGCCTCGGGGGATACGCAGTATTTT. It codes for CASSLASGDTQYF.

The rearrangement uses TRBV3-1 and TRBJ1-5, with 7 bases matching TRBD1. The germline V gene encodes CDR1 LGHDT and CDR2 YNNKEL (reference sequence). This CDR3 has 13 residues. V lost 4 bases, J lost 7 bases, and 4 bases stayed unmatched. CDR3 coding DNA: TGTGCCAGCAGCCGACAGGGTTTACAGCCCCAGCATTTT. Translated: CASSRQGLQPQHF.

The rearrangement joins TRBV5-1 to TRBJ2-1; 9 positions match TRBD1. Unmatched junction bases numbered 6, after V lost 2 bases and J lost 3 bases. The germline gives CDR1 SGHRS, CDR2 YFSETQ. There are 16 residues in the CDR3. The CDR3 DNA sequence: TGCGCCAGCAGCTTCAAAAGACAGGGGGACTACAATGAGCAGTTCTTC. This encodes CASSFKRQGDYNEQFF.

This clonotype was seen a few times. The chain is built from TRBV5-5 and TRBJ1-3, with 7 bases lining up with TRBD1. The CDR3 contains 16 residues. Germline V gene data show CDR1 as SGHKS and CDR2 as YYEKEE (reference sequence). V shed 0 bases, J shed 4 bases, and the junction held 7 bases outside the gene matches. The CDR3 protein is CASSLVWDRSGNTIYF. CDR3 DNA: TGTGCCAGCAGCTTGGTGTGGGACAGATCGGGAAACACCATATATTTT.

This clonotype has a handful of counts. The junction departs from the called germline gene at one end, perhaps through a read error. The rearrangement links TRBV7-7 to TRBJ2-1; D is unclear. This CDR3 comprises 13 residues. Germline lookup yields CDR1 SSHAT and CDR2 FNYEAQ (reference sequence). CDR3 sequence: CASSPENMDEQFF. CDR3 DNA: TGTGCTAGCAGCCCAGAGAATATGGATGAGCAGTTCTTC.

Only a few counts were recorded for this clonotype. This chain connects TRBV9 to TRBJ2-5; TRBD2 agrees at 9 bases. This CDR3 has 16 residues. Germline loops: CDR1 SGDLS, CDR2 YYNGEE. Losses at the gene ends were 1 base for V and 2 bases for J; bases not matched to a gene: 6. The CDR3 DNA is TGTGCCAGCAGCGTATCTGCGGGGGGGTGGCAAGAGACCCAGTACTTC. Residues: CASSVSAGGWQETQYF.

This clonotype has only a few counts. The chain is built from TRBV4-3 and TRBJ2-1; unclear D gene. Germline values: CDR1 LGHNA, CDR2 YSLEER. This CDR3 spans 15 amino acids. Deletions cut 0 bases from V and 2 bases from J, with 8 bases between. CDR3 nucleotides: TGCGCCAGCAGCCAAGATAAACCTACCTACAATGAGCAGTTCTTC. It specifies CASSQDKPTYNEQFF.

This clonotype was found a few times. The chain uses TRBV5-1 and TRBJ2-3, with 8 nucleotides matching TRBD2. This CDR3 is 17 amino acids long. Trimming at V came to 0 bases and at J to 2 bases, leaving 8 bases not matched to a gene. Germline CDR1 and CDR2: SGHRS and YFSETQ. DNA for the CDR3: TGCGCCAGCAGCTTGGTCGGCGGGGGGTCGAACACAGATACGCAGTATTTT. Its translation is CASSLVGGGSNTDTQYF.

The chain links TRBV20-1 to TRBJ1-1; D possibly corresponds to TRBD1 (5 bases). The CDR3 sequence is 11 residues long. Trimming cost V 0 bases and J 11 bases, with 10 bases left between them. CDR1 is DFQATT, CDR2 SNEGSKA, per germline (reference sequence). As DNA, the CDR3 is TGCAGTGCTAGAGATCGTAGGGGTGCTTTCTTT. It codes for CSARDRRGAFF.

The genes are TRBV9 and TRBJ2-1; no firm D call. Trimming removed 1 base at V and 0 bases at J, with 8 bases between. This CDR3 region has 15 residues. CDR1 and CDR2 from the germline V gene are SGDLS and YYNGEE. The DNA of the CDR3 is TGTGCCAGCAGCGTAAGCGATTACTCCTACAATGAGCAGTTCTTC. As protein: CASSVSDYSYNEQFF.

This sequence joins TRBV9 and TRBJ1-2; D may be TRBD1 (5 bases). The CDR3 covers 16 residues. Germline V CDR1 and CDR2: SGDLS, YYNGEE. V gave up 0 bases and J gave up 3 bases, with 15 bases separating them. Written as DNA, the CDR3 is TGTGCCAGCAGCGTAGAGAGTAAGGCGACAGACTATGGCTACACCTTC. This gives the protein CASSVESKATDYGYTF.

To note about this clonotype: It may be a read error: a sequence one base away is much more abundant. No conserved phenylalanine or tryptophan ends this CDR3, so it is likely a read error. The chain is built from TRBV18 and TRBJ2-4, with D possibly being TRBD2 (6 bases). With the DNA end fitting TRBJ2-7 better, the J assignment may be wrong. This CDR3 region has 15 residues. The germline CDR1 and CDR2 sequences are KGHSH and LQKENI. The DNA for the CDR3 is TGTGCCAGCTCACCACGAGGCGGGGCTGGGGACGAGCAGTACTTA. It encodes CASSPRGGAGDEQYL.